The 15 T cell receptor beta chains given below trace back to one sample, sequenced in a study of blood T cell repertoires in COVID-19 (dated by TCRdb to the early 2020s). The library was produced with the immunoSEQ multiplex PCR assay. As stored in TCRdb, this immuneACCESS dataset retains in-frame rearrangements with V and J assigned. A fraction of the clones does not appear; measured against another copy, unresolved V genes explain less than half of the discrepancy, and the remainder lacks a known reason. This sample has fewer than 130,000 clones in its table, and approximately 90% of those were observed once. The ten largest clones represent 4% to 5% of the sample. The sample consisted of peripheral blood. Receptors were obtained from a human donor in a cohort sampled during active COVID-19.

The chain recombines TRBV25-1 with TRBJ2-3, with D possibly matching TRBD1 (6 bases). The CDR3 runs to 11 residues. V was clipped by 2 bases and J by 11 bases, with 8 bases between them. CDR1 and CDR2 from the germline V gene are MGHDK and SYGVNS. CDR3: CASSEQGMQYF. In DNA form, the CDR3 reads TGTGCCAGCAGTGAACAGGGGATGCAGTATTTT.

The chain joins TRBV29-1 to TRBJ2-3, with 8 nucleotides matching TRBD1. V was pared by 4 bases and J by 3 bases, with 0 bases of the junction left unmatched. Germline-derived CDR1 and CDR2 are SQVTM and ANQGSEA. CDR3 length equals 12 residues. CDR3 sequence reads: CSVGQGTDTQYF. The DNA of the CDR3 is TGCAGCGTTGGACAGGGGACAGATACGCAGTATTTT.

CDR3 in DNA: TGTGCCAGCAGCCCGAGATCAGGCCGGAACACTGAAGCTTTCTTT. It specifies CASSPRSGRNTEAFF. J is TRBJ1-1 and V is TRBV28; no reliable D call. The germline V and J ends were trimmed by 6 bases and 1 base, with 15 bases remaining between them. The CDR3 is 15 residues long. The germline gives CDR1 MDHEN, CDR2 SYDVKM. Combining the CDR3 with reference TRBV28 and TRBJ1-1 gives the whole variable domain DVKVTQSSRYLVKRTGEKVFLECVQDMDHENMFWYRQDPGLGLRLIYFSYDVKMKEKGDIPEGYSVSREKKERFSLILESASTNQTSMYLCASSPRSGRNTEAFFGQGTRLTVV.

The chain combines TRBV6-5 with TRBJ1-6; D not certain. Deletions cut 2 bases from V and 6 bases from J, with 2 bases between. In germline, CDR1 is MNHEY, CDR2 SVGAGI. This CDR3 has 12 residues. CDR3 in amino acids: CASSYRNSPLHF. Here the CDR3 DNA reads TGTGCCAGCAGTTACCGTAATTCACCCCTCCACTTT.

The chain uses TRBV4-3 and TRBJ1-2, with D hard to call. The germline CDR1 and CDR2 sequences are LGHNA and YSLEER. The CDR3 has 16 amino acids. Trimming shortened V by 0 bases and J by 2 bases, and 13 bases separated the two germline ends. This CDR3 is CASSQDLVSVNYGYTF. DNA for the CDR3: TGCGCCAGCAGCCAAGATTTGGTCAGTGTAAACTATGGCTACACCTTC.

The CDR3 loop is CASSVAHSSYEQYF. CDR3 coding DNA: TGTGCCAGCAGCGTAGCCCACAGCTCCTACGAGCAGTACTTC. The chain recombines TRBV9 with TRBJ2-7; no clear D. Germline values: CDR1 SGDLS, CDR2 YYNGEE. V dropped 0 bases and J dropped 0 bases, with 7 bases sitting between them. This CDR3 comprises 14 residues.

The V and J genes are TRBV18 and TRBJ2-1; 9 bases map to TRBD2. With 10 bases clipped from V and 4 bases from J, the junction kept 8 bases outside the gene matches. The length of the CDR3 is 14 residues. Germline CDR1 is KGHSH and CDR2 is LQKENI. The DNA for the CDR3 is TGTGCCACCCGAACTAGCGGGTCATACAATGAGCAGTTCTTC. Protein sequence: CATRTSGSYNEQFF. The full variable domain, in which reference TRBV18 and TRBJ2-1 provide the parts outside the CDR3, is NAGVMQNPRHLVRRRGQEARLRCSPMKGHSHVYWYRQLPEEGLKFMVYLQKENIIDESGMPKERFSAEFPKEGPSILRIQQVVRGDSAAYFCATRTSGSYNEQFFGPGTRLTVL.

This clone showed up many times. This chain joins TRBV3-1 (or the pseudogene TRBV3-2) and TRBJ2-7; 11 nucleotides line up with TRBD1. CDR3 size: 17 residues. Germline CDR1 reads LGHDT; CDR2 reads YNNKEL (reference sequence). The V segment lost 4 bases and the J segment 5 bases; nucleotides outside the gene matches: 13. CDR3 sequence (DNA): TGTGCCAGCAGCCCCGGACAGGGGGCTGTCCGGAGAGACGAGCAGTACTTC. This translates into CASSPGQGAVRRDEQYF.

This CDR3 reads CASSLAKGATEQFF. The CDR3, as DNA: TGTGCCAGCAGCTTAGCGAAAGGGGCCACTGAGCAGTTCTTC. This chain connects TRBV7-2 to TRBJ2-1; possible D gene TRBD1, 5 bases. The CDR3 runs 14 residues. Germline-derived CDR1 and CDR2 are SGHTA and FQGNSA. V lost 0 bases and J 9 bases, leaving 12 bases between the germline ends.

CDR3 coding DNA: TGTGCCAGCAGCCAAGGCGGGACAGGGGGCCAGCCCCAGCATTTT. Translation: CASSQGGTGGQPQHF. The genes are TRBV4-2 and TRBJ1-5; TRBD1 matches at 12 bases. The ends lost 1 base at V and 7 bases at J; junction bases unmatched: 2. This CDR3 region has 15 residues. CDR1 and CDR2 from the germline V gene are LGHNA and YNFKEQ.

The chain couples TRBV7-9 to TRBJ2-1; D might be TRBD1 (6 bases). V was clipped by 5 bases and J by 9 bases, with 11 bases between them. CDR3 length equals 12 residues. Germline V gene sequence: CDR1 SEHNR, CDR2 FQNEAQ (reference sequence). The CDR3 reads CASSPLGGEQFF. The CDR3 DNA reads TGTGCCAGCAGCCCCCTAGGGGGTGAGCAGTTCTTC.

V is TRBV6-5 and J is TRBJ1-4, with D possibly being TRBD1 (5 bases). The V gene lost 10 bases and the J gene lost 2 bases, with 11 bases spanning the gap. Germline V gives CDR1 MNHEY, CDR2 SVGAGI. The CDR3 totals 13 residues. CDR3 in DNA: TGTGCCACCCGGGGGGGTACTAATGAAAAACTGTTTTTT. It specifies CATRGGTNEKLFF.

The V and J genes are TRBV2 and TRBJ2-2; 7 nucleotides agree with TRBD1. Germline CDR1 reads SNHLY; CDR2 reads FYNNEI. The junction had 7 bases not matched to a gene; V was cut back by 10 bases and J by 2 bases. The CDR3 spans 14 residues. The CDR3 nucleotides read TGTGCCACTGGACAGGAGAAAAACACCGGGGAGCTGTTTTTT. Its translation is CATGQEKNTGELFF.

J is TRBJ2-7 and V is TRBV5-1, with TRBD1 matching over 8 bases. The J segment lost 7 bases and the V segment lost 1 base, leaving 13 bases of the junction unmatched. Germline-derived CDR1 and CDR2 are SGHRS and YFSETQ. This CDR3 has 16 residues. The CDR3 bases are TGCGCCAGCAGCTTGTCTTTCGGCCAGGGGGCTTGGGAGCAGTACTTC. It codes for CASSLSFGQGAWEQYF.

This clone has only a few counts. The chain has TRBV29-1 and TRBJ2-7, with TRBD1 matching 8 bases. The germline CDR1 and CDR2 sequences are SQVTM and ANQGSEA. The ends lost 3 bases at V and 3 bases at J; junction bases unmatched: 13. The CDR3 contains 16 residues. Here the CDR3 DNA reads TGCAGCGTTGACGGCCTCACCCAGGGGGCCGACTACGAGCAGTACTTC. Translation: CSVDGLTQGADYEQYF.